The next 32 T cell receptor beta chains were all read from a single sample in a study of blood T cell repertoires in COVID-19. Libraries were prepared by immunoSEQ multiplex PCR; TCRdb keeps only in-frame clonotypes and omits some of them. The sample shows over 250,000 clones, over 80% of them seen only once. Specimen: PBMCs or T cells enriched from blood (not recorded which). The receptors originated from a woman younger than 30 who had recovered from COVID-19.

This clone has just one count. V is TRBV28 and J is TRBJ1-2; D is undetermined. Germline V gene data show CDR1 as MDHEN and CDR2 as SYDVKM. V shed 5 bases and J shed 0 bases, with 10 bases lying between them. The length of the CDR3 is 14 residues. CDR3 in amino acids: CASSLTSANYGYTF. Here the CDR3 DNA reads TGTGCCAGCAGTCTTACTTCGGCTAACTATGGCTACACCTTC.

This chain links TRBV4-3 with TRBJ2-5, with 8 bases identical to TRBD1. The V gene end was trimmed by 1 base and the J gene end by 2 bases; junction bases not matched to a gene: 9. The germline V gene has CDR1 LGHNA and CDR2 YSLEER. The CDR3 spans 17 residues. CDR3 nucleotide sequence: TGCGCCAGCAGCCAAGTTCTCACAGGGGGGTTACAAGAGACCCAGTACTTC. It translates to CASSQVLTGGLQETQYF.

The chain joins TRBV7-9 to TRBJ1-2; 7 bases match TRBD1. V gave up 5 bases and J gave up 2 bases; unmatched junction bases: 2. This CDR3 has 13 amino acids. CDR1 and CDR2 from the germline V gene are SEHNR and FQNEAQ (reference sequence). The CDR3 DNA reads as TGTGCCAGCAGCCCGGACAGGAACTATGGCTACACCTTC. Its protein product is CASSPDRNYGYTF.

This clone has just one count. V and J are TRBV2 and TRBJ2-2, with D maybe TRBD1 (5 bases). The germline CDR1 and CDR2 sequences are SNHLY and FYNNEI. Trimming pared 3 bases from V and 4 bases from J, leaving 9 bases between. The CDR3 consists of 14 residues. The CDR3 sequence is CASSERQITGELFF. DNA for the CDR3: TGTGCCAGCAGTGAGCGACAGATCACCGGGGAGCTGTTTTTT.

V usage is TRBV28 and J usage is TRBJ1-2, with D uncertain. The CDR3 spans 12 residues. V was shortened by 4 bases and J by 2 bases, with 5 bases between the two germline ends. CDR1 and CDR2 (germline): MDHEN, SYDVKM. The CDR3 nucleotides read TGTGCCAGCAGTTGGAGCAACTATGGCTACACCTTC. This codes for CASSWSNYGYTF.

The chain links TRBV2 to TRBJ1-1; the match to TRBD1 covers 9 bases. The V and J ends lost 8 bases and 5 bases, in that order; junction bases with no gene match: 9. The length of the CDR3 is 14 residues. Germline-derived CDR1 and CDR2 are SNHLY and FYNNEI. CDR3 DNA sequence: TGTGCCAGCGGGAAACAGGGGGCTGGGACTGAAGCTTTCTTT. Protein product: CASGKQGAGTEAFF. Supplemented by reference TRBV2 and TRBJ1-1, the full variable domain reads EPEVTQTPSHQVTQMGQEVILRCVPISNHLYFYWYRQILGQKVEFLVSFYNNEISEKSEIFDDQFSVERPDGSNFTLKIRSTKLEDSAMYFCASGKQGAGTEAFFGQGTRLTVV.

This chain links TRBV11-3 with TRBJ2-1, with a tentative D call TRBD1 (6 bases). The CDR3 length is 13 residues. Per the germline V gene, CDR1 is SGHNT and CDR2 is YENEEA. V dropped 3 bases and J dropped 9 bases, with 12 bases sitting between them. The CDR3: CASSFVGGTEQFF. CDR3 sequence (DNA): TGTGCCAGCAGCTTTGTAGGGGGTACTGAGCAGTTCTTC.

The genes are TRBV28 and TRBJ2-3; TRBD2 is a possible D gene (6 bases). V was cut by 7 bases and J by 1 base, with 12 bases left in between. The CDR3 totals 14 residues. From germline, CDR1 is MDHEN and CDR2 SYDVKM. The CDR3 loop reads CASNGGPGTDTQYF. As DNA, the CDR3 is TGTGCCAGCAACGGAGGGCCGGGCACAGATACGCAGTATTTT.

V gene TRBV9 combines with J gene TRBJ2-3; D gene uncertain. This CDR3 comprises 16 residues. Trimming stripped 0 bases from V and 0 bases from J, with 11 bases between. CDR1 SGDLS and CDR2 YYNGEE come from the germline V gene. DNA of the CDR3: TGTGCCAGCAGCGTAGGGGCAGTTTCTAGCACAGATACGCAGTATTTT. Its translation: CASSVGAVSSTDTQYF. Complete variable domain (other parts from reference TRBV9 and TRBJ2-3): DSGVTQTPKHLITATGQRVTLRCSPRSGDLSVYWYQQSLDQGLQFLIQYYNGEERAKGNILERFSAQQFPDLHSELNLSSLELGDSALYFCASSVGAVSSTDTQYFGPGTRLTVL.

V and J are TRBV9 and TRBJ1-5, with a possible D match to TRBD1 (6 bases). Germline V gene data show CDR1 as SGDLS and CDR2 as YYNGEE. The CDR3 extends over 15 amino acids. Trimming cost V 4 bases and J 5 bases, with 16 bases left between them. The CDR3 is CASSPGGTSYQPQHF. The DNA for the CDR3 is TGTGCCAGCAGCCCTGGGGGCACGTCTTATCAGCCCCAGCATTTT.

The V gene is TRBV19, the J gene TRBJ1-1, with D uncertain. V dropped 1 base and J dropped 0 bases, with 9 bases sitting between them. CDR1 LNHDA and CDR2 SQIVND come from the germline V gene (reference sequence). The CDR3 length is 15 residues. Written as DNA, the CDR3 is TGTGCCAGTAGTATAGCCGGCCGGGTGAACACTGAAGCTTTCTTT. This translates into CASSIAGRVNTEAFF.

The rearrangement joins TRBV6-2 or TRBV6-3 to TRBJ1-1; TRBD1 agrees at 8 bases. From germline, CDR1 is MNHEY and CDR2 SVGEGT. Trimming removed 3 bases from V and 6 bases from J; junction bases left unmatched: 9. This CDR3 has 15 residues. CDR3 amino acids: CASSYDWTGRPEAFF. CDR3 coding DNA: TGTGCCAGCAGTTATGACTGGACAGGGCGTCCTGAAGCTTTCTTT.

This sequence joins TRBV5-3 and TRBJ2-2, with D perhaps matching TRBD1 (5 bases). TRBV5-3 qualifies as an ORF whose function is uncertain. The V end was cut by 0 bases, the J end by 1 base, with 7 bases between. The CDR3 is 15 residues long. The CDR3 protein is CARSLAGKNTGELFF. CDR3 bases: TGTGCCAGAAGCTTGGCAGGGAAGAACACCGGGGAGCTGTTTTTT.

V and J are TRBV3-1 (or the pseudogene TRBV3-2) and TRBJ1-5, with 7 bases identical to TRBD1. The V gene end was trimmed by 5 bases and the J gene end by 3 bases; junction bases not matched to a gene: 4. Germline V gene lookup returns CDR1 LGHDT and CDR2 YNNKEL (reference sequence). The CDR3 consists of 14 residues. CDR3 region: CASSSTGHNQPQHF. In DNA, the CDR3 is TGTGCCAGCAGCTCGACAGGGCACAATCAGCCCCAGCATTTT.

The gene calls are TRBV4-2 and TRBJ2-2; 10 positions match TRBD2. This CDR3 has 17 residues. After removal of 3 bases from V and 3 bases from J, the junction contained 7 bases not matched to a gene. The germline V gene has CDR1 LGHNA and CDR2 YNFKEQ. The CDR3 sequence is CASSQEREGRDTGELFF. CDR3 in DNA: TGTGCCAGCAGCCAGGAGCGGGAGGGCCGCGACACCGGGGAGCTGTTTTTT.

The genes are TRBV6-5 and TRBJ2-5, with TRBD1 identical over 9 bases. CDR3 size: 15 residues. The V and J ends lost 6 bases and 5 bases, in that order; junction bases with no gene match: 10. Germline values: CDR1 MNHEY, CDR2 SVGAGI. This CDR3 reads CASSLGQGRQETQYF. The CDR3 coding sequence is TGTGCCAGCAGCCTGGGACAGGGTCGGCAGGAGACCCAGTACTTC.

The chain combines TRBV28 with TRBJ1-4; no definite D call. This CDR3 region has 17 residues. CDR1 is MDHEN, CDR2 SYDVKM, per germline. V lost 0 bases, J lost 5 bases, and 16 bases lay in between. CDR3 region: CASSLWAGALTNEKLFF. The CDR3 DNA reads as TGTGCCAGCAGTTTATGGGCAGGTGCTCTTACGAATGAAAAACTGTTTTTT.

The chain couples TRBV9 to TRBJ2-6; D is uncertain. The germline CDR1 and CDR2 sequences are SGDLS and YYNGEE. This CDR3 has 17 residues. V was pared by 0 bases and J by 1 base, with 11 bases between. The CDR3 region has the DNA TGTGCCAGCAGCGTAGACATCTCCTTATCTGGGGCCAACGTCCTGACTTTC. This gives the protein CASSVDISLSGANVLTF. Full variable domain (rest looked up from reference TRBV9 and TRBJ2-6): DSGVTQTPKHLITATGQRVTLRCSPRSGDLSVYWYQQSLDQGLQFLIQYYNGEERAKGNILERFSAQQFPDLHSELNLSSLELGDSALYFCASSVDISLSGANVLTFGAGSRLTVL.

This chain connects TRBV28 to TRBJ1-1; D unresolved. The CDR3 runs 12 residues. CDR1 is MDHEN, CDR2 SYDVKM, per germline. Trimming removed 2 bases at V and 3 bases at J, with 4 bases between. CDR3 amino acids: CASSLPYTEAFF. The CDR3 DNA reads TGTGCCAGCAGTTTACCCTACACTGAAGCTTTCTTT.

V and J are TRBV5-8 and TRBJ2-7; TRBD1 is a possible D gene (5 bases). CDR1 is SGHTS, CDR2 YDEGEE, per germline. Trimming removed 4 bases at V and 2 bases at J, with 16 bases between. The CDR3 runs 15 residues. The DNA of the CDR3 is TGTGCCAGCAGCCCCATTAGGGGTATCCCCTACGAGCAGTACTTC. Protein: CASSPIRGIPYEQYF.

The gene calls are TRBV19 and TRBJ2-7; 9 bases align to TRBD1. The CDR3 contains 15 residues. The germline gives CDR1 LNHDA, CDR2 SQIVND (reference sequence). After removal of 5 bases from V and 1 base from J, the junction contained 6 bases not matched to a gene. CDR3 in DNA: TGTGCCAGTAGTGTAACCGGGACAGGGTCCTACGAGCAGTACTTC. This encodes CASSVTGTGSYEQYF.

The chain uses TRBV5-1 and TRBJ2-1; 12 bases are a match to TRBD2. Germline CDR1 reads SGHRS; CDR2 reads YFSETQ. The CDR3 has 16 amino acids. V gave up 4 bases and J gave up 5 bases; unmatched junction bases: 7. This CDR3 is CASSPRLAGENNEQFF. The CDR3 DNA is TGCGCCAGCAGCCCTCGACTAGCGGGAGAGAACAATGAGCAGTTCTTC.

This chain links TRBV5-4 with TRBJ2-7, with 7 positions matching TRBD1. V shed 0 bases, J shed 2 bases, and the junction held 2 bases outside the gene matches. Germline CDR1 SGHNT, CDR2 YYREEE (reference sequence). CDR3 length equals 14 residues. CDR3 in amino acids: CASSLVGTAYEQYF. Here the CDR3 DNA reads TGTGCCAGCAGCTTGGTAGGGACAGCCTACGAGCAGTACTTC.

The gene calls are TRBV5-6 and TRBJ1-2, with D tentatively TRBD1 (5 bases). Trimming cost V 2 bases and J 7 bases, with 18 bases left between them. The germline gives CDR1 SGHDT, CDR2 YYEEEE. This CDR3 is 15 amino acids long. CDR3: CASSFGQSTTFGYTF. CDR3 coding DNA: TGTGCCAGCAGCTTCGGACAATCGACGACTTTTGGCTACACCTTC.

This chain joins TRBV7-3 and TRBJ2-3; 9 bases are a match to TRBD2. From germline, CDR1 is SGHTA and CDR2 FQGTGA. The CDR3 is 20 amino acids. V was pared by 2 bases and J by 1 base, with 16 bases of the junction left unmatched. Written as DNA, the CDR3 is TGTGCCAGCAGCTTAGATGGCTCTAGCGGGGACACGTGGGGCACAGATACGCAGTATTTT. Translation gives CASSLDGSSGDTWGTDTQYF.

J is TRBJ2-1 and V is TRBV4-3, with a weak D call TRBD2 (6 bases). Deletions cut 0 bases from V and 4 bases from J, with 16 bases between. The CDR3 loop spans 17 amino acids. The germline gives CDR1 LGHNA, CDR2 YSLEER. CDR3 nucleotides: TGCGCCAGCAGCCAAGAGGTAAGGGCTAGCGAATACAATGAGCAGTTCTTC. This gives the protein CASSQEVRASEYNEQFF.

The chain combines TRBV4-2 with TRBJ1-1; maybe TRBD1 (6 bases). This CDR3 has 16 residues. V shed 1 base and J shed 3 bases, with 15 bases lying between them. Germline V gene sequence: CDR1 LGHNA, CDR2 YNFKEQ. The CDR3 DNA is TGTGCCAGCAGCCAAGGGGTGCGGGGGGCGGACACTGAAGCTTTCTTT. Translated, it gives CASSQGVRGADTEAFF.

The CDR3 sequence is CASRSVGSSLGEQFF. Written as DNA, the CDR3 is TGCGCCAGCAGGTCGGTGGGCTCTTCGCTCGGTGAGCAGTTCTTC. The V call is TRBV5-1, the J call TRBJ2-1; unclear D gene. Germline assignment: CDR1 SGHRS and CDR2 YFSETQ. This CDR3 comprises 15 residues. V lost 5 bases, J lost 9 bases, and 21 bases lay in between.

This clone was observed once. The V and J genes are TRBV6-1 and TRBJ2-5; the match to TRBD1 covers 8 bases. Germline V gives CDR1 MNHNS, CDR2 SASEGT. The CDR3 sequence is 15 residues long. With V trimmed by 3 bases and J by 2 bases, 5 bases remained unmatched. The CDR3 loop reads CASSDRNRGQETQYF. CDR3 bases: TGTGCCAGCAGTGATAGGAACAGGGGGCAAGAGACCCAGTACTTC.

In this sample, this clone turned up a few times. The chain has TRBV24-1 and TRBJ1-1; TRBD1 is a possible D gene (6 bases). The V and J ends lost 4 bases and 10 bases respectively, with 15 bases between them. The CDR3 spans 13 residues. CDR1 KGHDR and CDR2 SFDVKD come from the germline V gene. The CDR3 DNA follows: TGTGCCACCAGTGAAGGGGGGGGCTCGAGAGCTTTCTTT. Translation: CATSEGGGSRAFF.

The J gene is TRBJ2-7, the V gene TRBV7-9, with TRBD1 identical over 12 bases. The germline gives CDR1 SEHNR, CDR2 FQNEAQ (reference sequence). V dropped 2 bases and J dropped 1; count of bases not matched to a gene: 9. The CDR3 spans 18 residues. CDR3 region: CASSLMGTGGDRSYEQYF. CDR3 bases: TGTGCCAGCAGCTTAATGGGGACAGGGGGCGACCGTTCCTACGAGCAGTACTTC.

V gene TRBV24-1 combines with J gene TRBJ2-1, with 7 bases identical to TRBD2. The CDR3 totals 16 residues. The ends lost 2 bases at V and 8 bases at J; junction bases unmatched: 11. CDR1 is KGHDR and CDR2 is SFDVKD in the germline V gene. CDR3 DNA sequence: TGTGCCACCAGTGATTCGGTGGGAGGGCCTCTGGATGAGCAGTTCTTC. It codes for CATSDSVGGPLDEQFF.